This is a list of T cell receptor beta chains from one sample in a study of CD8 T cells in Susac syndrome. Each CDR3 protein is one row after TCRdb ran MiXCR on the immunoSEQ multiplex PCR reads. The sample carries 55,000 to 80,000 distinct CDR3 sequences, 93% recorded once. The sample was CD4+ T cells from PBMCs. Every receptor here comes from a human donor with Susac syndrome. Each CDR3 is given with its conserved first and last residue. Each record gives: clone size, V gene, D gene, J gene, CDR3 DNA, CDR3 protein. The D gene is left open where the match is weak. Clone size is given for some rows only: seen once, a few or many times, or a class if the clone is expanded.

.,TRBV12-3/TRBV12-4,.,TRBJ1-2,TGTGCCAGCAGTTTTCGGTCTGGGGTCCCTATGCTTGCTGGCTACACCTTC,CASSFRSGVPMLAGYTF
.,TRBV6-5,.,TRBJ1-2,TGTGCCAGCAGTTACGATGACAGGAACTATGGCTACACCTTC,CASSYDDRNYGYTF
.,TRBV7-9,TRBD2,TRBJ2-3,TGTGCCAGCAGCTTCGGGAAACTAGCGGGCCTCACAGATACGCAGTATTTT,CASSFGKLAGLTDTQYF
.,TRBV2,TRBD1,TRBJ1-5,TGTGCCAGCAATCCGGGACAGCTCAATCAGCCCCAGCATTTT,CASNPGQLNQPQHF
.,TRBV2,.,TRBJ1-2,TGTGCCAGCAGTGAATCCAGGGTACGTGGCTACACCTTC,CASSESRVRGYTF
.,TRBV6-5,.,TRBJ2-6,TGTGCCAGCAGTTACTATAGCTCTGGGGCCAACGTCCTGACTTTC,CASSYYSSGANVLTF
.,TRBV7-2,.,TRBJ2-7,TGTGCCAGCAGCTCCAGGGTAGGAAAAAACGAGCAGTACTTC,CASSSRVGKNEQYF
.,TRBV15,TRBD1,TRBJ2-3,TGTGCCACCAGCAGAGGCCCAGGGGGCAGTTTTAGCACAGATACGCAGTATTTT,CATSRGPGGSFSTDTQYF
.,TRBV21-1,.,TRBJ2-7,TGTGCCAGCAGCAAAGTCCGGCGGAAGTCCTTCTACGAGCAGTACTTC,CASSKVRRKSFYEQYF
.,TRBV28,.,TRBJ1-6,TGTGCCAGCAGCCGGGGCCTCACCTATAATTCACCCCTCCACTTT,CASSRGLTYNSPLHF
.,TRBV6-2/TRBV6-3,TRBD1,TRBJ2-7,TGTGCCAGCAGTGGGACAGGGGGCTTGGACGAGCAGTACTTC,CASSGTGGLDEQYF
once,TRBV6-6,TRBD1,TRBJ1-2,TGTGCCAGCAGTTACTCGGGGACAGGAGACCAATTTGGCTACACCTTC,CASSYSGTGDQFGYTF
.,TRBV18,.,TRBJ1-5,TGTGCCAGCTCATTTGACCGGAGTAGTGGTCAGCCCCAGCATTTT,CASSFDRSSGQPQHF
.,TRBV5-1,TRBD2,TRBJ2-3,TGCGCCAGCAGCTTGGTGCCGGGACTAGGATTCACAGATACGCAGTATTTT,CASSLVPGLGFTDTQYF
.,TRBV3-1,TRBD1,TRBJ1-2,TGTGCCAGCACCCTACAGGGGGGGATCTATGGCTACACCTTC,CASTLQGGIYGYTF
few,TRBV7-6,.,TRBJ1-6,TGTGCCAGCAGCTTCTCCTATAATTCACCCCTCCACTTT,CASSFSYNSPLHF
.,TRBV28,.,TRBJ1-5,TGTGCCAGCAGTCTGACAGAGACGTATAGCAATCAGCCCCAGCATTTT,CASSLTETYSNQPQHF
.,TRBV28,.,TRBJ2-6,TGTGCCAGCACCCAGGGGCAGGGACGCTCTGGGGCCAACGTCCTGACTTTC,CASTQGQGRSGANVLTF
few,TRBV5-4,.,TRBJ2-3,TGTGCCAGCAGCCCCCAGGGTGCAGATACGCAGTATTTT,CASSPQGADTQYF
.,TRBV5-6,TRBD1,TRBJ2-2,TGTGCCAGCAGCCCATTCCCCGGCAGGGGGTTCACCGGGGAGCTGTTTTTT,CASSPFPGRGFTGELFF
.,TRBV19,.,TRBJ1-4,TGTGCCAGTAGCGGGGACGGACTTAATGAAAAACTGTTTTTT,CASSGDGLNEKLFF
.,TRBV2,.,TRBJ2-7,TGTGCCAGCAAGAGTGATCCGCCCTACGAGCAGTACTTC,CASKSDPPYEQYF